This is a list of T cell receptor beta chains from one sample in a study of T cells in Graves' hyperthyroidism and ophthalmopathy. TCRdb reprocessed the multiplex PCR reads via MiXCR and lists one record per CDR3 protein. The profile shows roughly 500,000 distinct CDR3 sequences, approximately 25% of them singletons. Sample: blood. The origin of the receptors is a woman aged 25 to 39 with Graves' ophthalmopathy. Each CDR3 is given with its conserved first and last residue. D genes are given only for firm matches. Clone size is shown for a subset of rows, as once, few, many or a class of expanded clone.

TRBV20-1,TRBJ1-5,-,TRBD1,CSARDGGQGVYQPQHF,TGCAGTGCTAGAGACGGCGGACAGGGAGTGTATCAGCCCCAGCATTTT
TRBV20-1,TRBJ2-7,many,TRBD2,CSHSGLATYEQYF,TGCAGTCACTCTGGACTAGCTACCTACGAGCAGTACTTC
TRBV12-3/TRBV12-4,TRBJ2-3,few,TRBD2,CASSLFGSGGPDTQYF,TGTGCCAGCAGTCTCTTTGGTAGCGGGGGGCCAGATACGCAGTATTTT
TRBV12-3/TRBV12-4,TRBJ2-5,once,-,CASTTLGLETQYF,TGTGCCAGCACCACTCTAGGGCTGGAGACCCAGTACTTC
TRBV29-1,TRBJ2-7,many,TRBD1,CSVDSGQGGYEQYF,TGCAGCGTGGATTCGGGACAGGGAGGCTACGAGCAGTACTTC
TRBV27,TRBJ1-2,many,TRBD1,CASKQGANYGYTF,TGTGCCAGCAAACAGGGGGCTAACTATGGCTACACCTTC
TRBV2,TRBJ1-3,-,-,CASSGPRVPGNTIYF,TGTGCCAGCAGTGGCCCCCGGGTCCCTGGAAACACCATATATTTT
TRBV5-1,TRBJ1-1,-,-,CASSLSSRSTEAFF,TGCGCTAGCAGCTTGTCCTCGAGAAGCACTGAAGCTTTCTTT
TRBV7-2,TRBJ2-7,many,TRBD1,CASSQQVSGGRQYF,TGTGCCAGCAGCCAACAAGTGTCAGGGGGCAGGCAGTACTTC
TRBV7-3,TRBJ1-1,-,-,CASGFGVRTEAFF,TGTGCCAGCGGCTTCGGAGTTAGAACTGAAGCTTTCTTT
TRBV28,TRBJ2-2,-,-,CASKKWGQIVNTGELFF,TGTGCCAGCAAAAAATGGGGACAAATCGTGAACACCGGGGAGCTGTTTTTT
TRBV5-1,TRBJ2-7,-,TRBD1,CASSISGTGLYEQYF,TGCGCCAGCAGCATTTCCGGGACAGGGCTCTACGAGCAGTACTTC
TRBV20-1,TRBJ1-1,many,-,CSARGATEAFF,TGCAGTGCCCGGGGCGCCACTGAAGCTTTCTTT
TRBV28,TRBJ2-7,many,-,CASSFPHWGAYKWYF,TGTGCCAGCAGTTTCCCACACTGGGGGGCCTACAAGTGGTACTTC
TRBV6-1,TRBJ1-1,many,-,CASSDPGVGMNTEAFF,TGTGCCAGCAGTGACCCCGGGGTTGGCATGAACACTGAAGCTTTCTTT
TRBV7-8,TRBJ2-7,many,TRBD2,CASSLAWRGGIRYEQYF,TGTGCCAGCAGCTTAGCGTGGCGGGGGGGCATAAGGTACGAGCAGTACTTC
TRBV19,TRBJ1-2,many,TRBD1,CASSYGDSRRSFYTF,TGTGCCAGTAGTTATGGGGACAGCCGGAGGTCTTTCTACACCTTC
TRBV2,TRBJ2-7,many,-,CASSEQFTYEQYF,TGTGCCAGCAGTGAGCAGTTCACCTACGAGCAGTACTTC
TRBV28,TRBJ2-7,once,TRBD1,CASGPGQGIDEQYF,TGTGCCAGCGGGCCGGGACAGGGGATCGACGAGCAGTACTTC
TRBV6-1,TRBJ2-5,-,-,CASRGRYQETQYF,TGTGCCAGCCGCGGACGGTACCAAGAGACCCAGTACTTC
TRBV6-1,TRBJ1-1,many,-,CAIREAGSENTEAFF,TGTGCCATCAGGGAAGCAGGATCCGAGAACACTGAAGCTTTCTTT
TRBV27,TRBJ1-1,-,-,CASSPRLGGGTEAFF,TGTGCCAGCAGTCCCCGTCTGGGGGGGGGCACTGAAGCTTTCTTT
TRBV7-3,TRBJ2-7,-,-,CASSNQGGTEQYF,TGTGCCAGCAGCAACCAGGGGGGGACCGAGCAGTACTTC
TRBV20-1,TRBJ2-7,many,TRBD2,CSARGGTSGGGNEQYF,TGCAGTGCTAGAGGGGGGACTAGCGGGGGTGGGAACGAGCAGTACTTC
TRBV4-2,TRBJ2-7,few,-,CASSPQRFFGGGGGGTYEQYF,TGTGCCAGCAGCCCGCAGAGGTTTTTTGGGGGGGGCGGAGGCGGAACCTACGAGCAGTACTTC
TRBV11-2,TRBJ2-7,-,-,CASSLAGTIYEQYF,TGTGCCAGCAGCCTAGCCGGGACCATCTACGAGCAGTACTTC
TRBV15,TRBJ1-1,many,TRBD1,CATSAPQGLNTEAFF,TGTGCCACCAGCGCGCCACAGGGGTTAAACACTGAAGCTTTCTTT
TRBV5-1,TRBJ2-2,many,TRBD2,CASGIRLAGGGELFF,TGCGCCAGCGGGATTCGACTAGCGGGCGGCGGGGAGCTGTTTTTT
TRBV10-3,TRBJ1-5,many,TRBD1,CAISEYPGQGQPQHF,TGTGCCATCAGCGAGTACCCGGGACAGGGGCAGCCCCAGCATTTT
TRBV10-3,TRBJ1-2,many,-,CAISDQGNYGYTF,TGTGCCATCAGTGACCAGGGTAACTATGGCTACACCTTC
TRBV19,TRBJ2-7,many,-,CASSINANGPYEQYF,TGTGCCAGTAGTATCAACGCTAACGGACCCTACGAGCAGTACTTC
TRBV10-3,TRBJ1-1,many,-,CAISESSSQEAFF,TGTGCCATCAGTGAGTCGAGCTCACAGGAAGCTTTCTTT
TRBV12-3/TRBV12-4,TRBJ1-2,-,-,CASRSGQLDYGYTF,TGTGCCAGCAGGTCCGGACAGCTCGACTATGGCTACACCTTC
TRBV12-3/TRBV12-4,TRBJ2-5,many,-,CASSLARAQKTQYF,TGTGCCAGCAGTTTAGCGCGTGCGCAGAAGACCCAGTACTTC
TRBV27,TRBJ2-7,many,TRBD2,CASSLFPSGVGEQYF,TGTGCCAGCAGTTTATTTCCTAGCGGGGTGGGCGAGCAGTACTTC
TRBV5-1,TRBJ2-7,many,-,CASSLFAQQGGEQYF,TGCGCCAGCAGCTTGTTCGCGCAACAAGGAGGCGAGCAGTACTTC
TRBV12-3/TRBV12-4,TRBJ2-2,many,-,CASSGGNTGELFF,TGTGCCAGCAGCGGGGGGAACACCGGGGAGCTGTTTTTT